A selection of T cell receptor beta chains follows, all from one sample in a study of cytomegalovirus exposure and HLA in healthy donors. Generated by immunoSEQ multiplex PCR, the TCRdb table keeps only in-frame clones and is missing some. The sample holds around 150,000 clones, around 90% seen once. The specimen sequenced was PBMCs. These receptors originate from a woman under 30 in good health and CMV-seropositive. CDR3s include the opening cysteine and the closing phenylalanine or tryptophan. Each record gives: V gene, CDR3 length, D gene, clone size, J gene, CDR3 protein, CDR3 DNA. A D gene is named only where the DNA matches it firmly. Clone size is shown for a subset of rows, as once, few, many or a class of expanded clone.

TRBV4-2	17	TRBD2	once	TRBJ2-4	CASSQDHSGLAKNIQYF	TGTGCCAGCAGCCAGGATCATAGCGGGTTAGCCAAAAACATTCAGTACTTC
TRBV7-9	11	NA	once	TRBJ2-3	CASIEADTQYF	TGTGCCAGCATCGAGGCTGATACGCAGTATTTT
TRBV28	13	TRBD1	NA	TRBJ1-2	CASSLRQGYGYTF	TGTGCCAGCAGTTTACGACAGGGGTATGGCTACACCTTC
TRBV5-4	15	NA	once	TRBJ1-6	CASSLASSYNSPLHF	TGTGCCAGCAGCTTGGCGAGCTCCTATAATTCACCCCTCCACTTT
TRBV5-1	14	NA	NA	TRBJ2-1	CASSAGQTYNEQFF	TGCGCCAGCAGCGCTGGACAGACTTACAATGAGCAGTTCTTC
TRBV7-8	18	TRBD1	NA	TRBJ1-6	CASSLVTGTGTYNSPLHF	TGTGCCAGCAGCTTAGTAACCGGGACAGGGACATATAATTCACCCCTCCACTTT
TRBV28	14	TRBD1	few	TRBJ1-6	CASRTTGGNSPLHF	TGTGCCAGCAGGACGACAGGGGGTAATTCACCCCTCCACTTT
TRBV28	15	TRBD1	NA	TRBJ2-3	CASSLTGRGTDTQYF	TGTGCCAGCAGCCTGACAGGGAGAGGCACAGATACGCAGTATTTT
TRBV5-8	15	NA	once	TRBJ2-1	CASSLQGRRTNEQFF	TGTGCCAGCAGCTTACAGGGAAGGCGAACCAATGAGCAGTTCTTC
TRBV28	13	TRBD1	NA	TRBJ1-5	CATTGQWDQPQHF	TGTGCCACCACGGGACAGTGGGATCAGCCCCAGCATTTT
TRBV6-6	15	TRBD1	NA	TRBJ1-1	CASSQLSTGGTEAFF	TGTGCCAGCAGTCAATTATCTACAGGGGGCACTGAAGCTTTCTTT